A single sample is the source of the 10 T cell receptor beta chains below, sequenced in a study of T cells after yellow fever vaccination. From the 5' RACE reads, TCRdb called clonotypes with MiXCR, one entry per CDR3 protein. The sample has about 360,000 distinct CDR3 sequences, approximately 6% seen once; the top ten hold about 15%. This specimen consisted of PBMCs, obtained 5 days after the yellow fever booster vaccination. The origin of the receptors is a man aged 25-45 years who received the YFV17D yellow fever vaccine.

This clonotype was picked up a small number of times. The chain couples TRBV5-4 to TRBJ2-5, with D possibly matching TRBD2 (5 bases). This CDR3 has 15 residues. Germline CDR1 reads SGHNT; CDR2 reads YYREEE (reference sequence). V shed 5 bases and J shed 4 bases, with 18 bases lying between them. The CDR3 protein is CASRAWRRVGETQYF. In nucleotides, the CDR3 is TGTGCCAGCAGAGCTTGGAGGAGAGTGGGAGAGACCCAGTACTTC.

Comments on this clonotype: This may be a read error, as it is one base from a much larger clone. The CDR3 bases are TGCAGCGTTAAAGCTCTAGCGGGAGCTAGTGAGCAGTTCTTC. This sequence encodes CSVKALAGASEQFF. V usage is TRBV29-1 and J usage is TRBJ2-1; 10 nucleotides line up with TRBD2. The CDR3 length is 14 residues. CDR1 is SQVTM, CDR2 ANQGSEA, per germline. V was pared by 5 bases and J by 9 bases, with 10 bases of the junction left unmatched.

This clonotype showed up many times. The chain's CDR3 is CATHIGNTEAFF. CDR3 DNA sequence: TGTGCCACCCACATCGGTAACACTGAAGCTTTCTTT. The rearrangement joins TRBV24-1 to TRBJ1-1; no firm D call. The CDR3 spans 12 residues. Germline V gene sequence: CDR1 KGHDR, CDR2 SFDVKD. Trimming stripped 9 bases from V and 2 bases from J, with 9 bases between.

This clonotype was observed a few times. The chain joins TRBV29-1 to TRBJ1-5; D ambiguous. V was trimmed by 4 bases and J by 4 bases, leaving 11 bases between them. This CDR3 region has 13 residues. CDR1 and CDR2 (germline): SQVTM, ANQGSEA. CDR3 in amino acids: CSVGRAVNQPQHF. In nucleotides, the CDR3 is TGCAGCGTTGGTCGTGCGGTTAATCAGCCCCAGCATTTT.

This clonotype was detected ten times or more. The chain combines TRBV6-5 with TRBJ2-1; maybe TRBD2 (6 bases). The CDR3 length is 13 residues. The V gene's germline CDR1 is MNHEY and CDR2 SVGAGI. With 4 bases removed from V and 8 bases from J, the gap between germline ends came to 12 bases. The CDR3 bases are TGTGCCAGCAGTTCGGCGGGAACCCATGAGCAGTTCTTC. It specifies CASSSAGTHEQFF.

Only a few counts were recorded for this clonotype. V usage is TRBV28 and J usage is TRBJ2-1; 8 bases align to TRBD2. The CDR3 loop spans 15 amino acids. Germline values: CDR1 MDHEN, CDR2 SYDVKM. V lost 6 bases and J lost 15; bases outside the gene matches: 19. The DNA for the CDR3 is TGTGCCAGCAGCGAACCTTCGACCGGGACTAGGAGTCCGTTCTTC. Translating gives CASSEPSTGTRSPFF.

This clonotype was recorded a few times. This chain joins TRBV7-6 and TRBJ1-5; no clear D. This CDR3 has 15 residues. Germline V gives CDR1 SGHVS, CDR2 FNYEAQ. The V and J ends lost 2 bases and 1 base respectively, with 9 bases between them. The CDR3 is CASSLFQGSNQPQHF. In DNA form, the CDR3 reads TGTGCCAGCAGCTTATTTCAAGGCAGCAATCAGCCCCAGCATTTT.

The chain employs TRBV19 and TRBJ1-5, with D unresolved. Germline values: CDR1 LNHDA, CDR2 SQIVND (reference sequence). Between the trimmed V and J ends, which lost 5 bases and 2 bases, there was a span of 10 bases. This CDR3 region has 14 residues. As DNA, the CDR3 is TGTGCCAGTAGTCCGGAGGCAGGCAATCAGCCCCAGCATTTT. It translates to CASSPEAGNQPQHF.

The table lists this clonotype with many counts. In DNA, the CDR3 is TGTGCCAGCAGCCCCCGGACTAGCGGGAGGTATAGTGAGCAGTTCTTC. It encodes CASSPRTSGRYSEQFF. The chain carries TRBV7-9 and TRBJ2-1; 14 positions match TRBD2. The V gene's germline CDR1 is SEHNR and CDR2 FQNEAQ (reference sequence). The CDR3 runs to 16 residues. V lost 5 bases and J lost 9; bases outside the gene matches: 9.

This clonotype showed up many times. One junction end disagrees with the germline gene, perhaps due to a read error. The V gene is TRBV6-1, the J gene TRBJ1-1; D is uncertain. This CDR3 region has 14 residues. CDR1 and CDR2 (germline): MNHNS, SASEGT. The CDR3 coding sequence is TGTGCCAGCAGTCTCGCCAGGAAGAACACTGAAACTTTCTTT. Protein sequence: CASSLARKNTETFF.